The 17 T cell receptor beta chains given below trace back to one sample, sequenced in a study of regulatory T cells in long-lasting Graves disease. To make TCR beta libraries, researchers used iRepertoire HTBI primers and Arm-PCR of CDR3 regions. In TCRdb, the multiplex PCR reads were re-called with MiXCR into one record per CDR3 protein. The data show some 370,000 distinct CDR3 sequences, with less than 25% seen just once and less than 25% held by the top ten. The time point denotes: persistent/refractory GD, antithyroid drugs over 5 years with positive TRAb. PBMC RNA was the source of the TCR library. Sequencing was performed on peripheral blood mononuclear cells (PBMCs), taken when the disease was refractory, from a patient treated with antithyroid drugs. Every receptor here comes from a female donor with Graves disease.

This clonotype came up many times. The rearrangement uses TRBV12-3 or TRBV12-4 and TRBJ1-2; D gene ambiguous. The germline V and J ends were trimmed by 3 bases and 7 bases, with 6 bases remaining between them. This CDR3 region has 11 residues. The CDR3 DNA reads as TGTGCCAGCAGTTTGGGTTTTGGCTACACCTTC. The encoded protein is CASSLGFGYTF.

V and J are TRBV29-1 and TRBJ2-7, with D perhaps matching TRBD1 or TRBD2 (5 bases each). In germline, CDR1 is SQVTM, CDR2 ANQGSEA. CDR3 length: 14 amino acids. V was clipped by 1 base and J by 3 bases, with 13 bases between them. Here the CDR3 reads CSVEGGTENYEQYF. In DNA form, the CDR3 reads TGCAGCGTTGAAGGAGGGACGGAAAACTACGAGCAGTACTTC.

This clonotype was observed a few times. The rearrangement links TRBV28 to TRBJ2-3; D is ambiguous. In germline, CDR1 is MDHEN, CDR2 SYDVKM. This CDR3 is 17 amino acids long. The V end lost 3 bases, the J end lost 0 bases, and 16 bases lay between the germline ends. CDR3 loop: CASSLYLGPPSTDTQYF. CDR3 DNA sequence: TGTGCCAGCAGTTTGTATTTGGGCCCCCCTAGCACAGATACGCAGTATTTT.

This clonotype was seen many times. The rearrangement uses TRBV7-2 and TRBJ2-7; 11 bases are a match to TRBD2. V was clipped by 5 bases and J by 4 bases; unmatched bases: 13. This CDR3 has 17 amino acids. Germline CDR1 reads SGHTA; CDR2 reads FQGNSA. CDR3 amino acids: CASSLSPGLAEGYEQYF. Here the CDR3 DNA reads TGTGCCAGCAGCCTCAGCCCGGGACTAGCGGAGGGGTACGAGCAGTACTTC.

The table lists this clonotype with many counts. V gene TRBV15 combines with J gene TRBJ1-1, with D tentatively TRBD1 (6 bases). The CDR3 runs to 13 residues. The germline CDR1 and CDR2 sequences are LNHNV and YYDKDF (reference sequence). Deletions cut 1 base from V and 8 bases from J, with 11 bases between. The CDR3 region is CATSRGITGEAFF. The DNA for the CDR3 is TGTGCCACCAGCAGAGGCATCACAGGGGAAGCTTTCTTT.

The chain employs TRBV7-2 and TRBJ2-6, with D uncertain. V was shortened by 5 bases and J by 3 bases, with 17 bases between the two germline ends. This CDR3 spans 17 amino acids. Germline V lookup: CDR1 SGHTA, CDR2 FQGNSA. CDR3 sequence (DNA): TGTGCCAGCAGCCAAATCGGTGGGGTTGGTGGGGCCAACGTCCTGACTTTC. Translating it yields CASSQIGGVGGANVLTF. The whole variable domain, filled in from reference TRBV7-2 and TRBJ2-6, reads GAGVSQSPSNKVTEKGKDVELRCDPISGHTALYWYRQSLGQGLEFLIYFQGNSAPDKSGLPSDRFSAERTGGSVSTLTIQRTQQEDSAVYLCASSQIGGVGGANVLTFGAGSRLTVL.

This clonotype came up many times. The chain combines TRBV12-5 with TRBJ1-1, with a tentative D call TRBD1 (6 bases). Between the trimmed V and J ends, which lost 5 bases and 5 bases, there was a span of 12 bases. CDR3 length: 13 amino acids. Germline-derived CDR1 and CDR2 are LGHNT and FRNRAP. The CDR3 DNA reads TGTGCTAGTGGTCCCGGGACAAGGACTGAAGCTTTCTTT. Its protein is CASGPGTRTEAFF.

The table lists this clonotype with many counts. The chain carries TRBV28 and TRBJ1-5, with a possible D match to TRBD1 (6 bases). V lost 0 bases to trimming and J lost 2 bases, with 14 bases between them. Germline V CDR1 and CDR2: MDHEN, SYDVKM. This CDR3 is 17 amino acids long. CDR3 region: CASSLWKGVVGNQPQHF. Written as DNA, the CDR3 is TGTGCCAGCAGTTTATGGAAGGGGGTCGTAGGCAATCAGCCCCAGCATTTT.

There are many counts of this clonotype. The V gene is TRBV3-1, the J gene TRBJ2-7; D is possibly TRBD2 (5 bases). There are 15 residues in the CDR3. Between the trimmed V and J ends, which lost 1 base and 5 bases, there was a span of 15 bases. From germline, CDR1 is LGHDT and CDR2 YNNKEL (reference sequence). The CDR3 is CASSQALTGIDEQYF. CDR3 sequence (DNA): TGTGCCAGCAGCCAAGCTCTCACCGGGATCGACGAGCAGTACTTC.

This clonotype was detected ten times or more. The chain combines TRBV28 with TRBJ2-5, with D possibly matching TRBD2 (8 bases). CDR1 is MDHEN, CDR2 SYDVKM, per germline. The CDR3 extends over 15 amino acids. V lost 5 bases to trimming and J lost 3 bases, with 16 bases between them. CDR3 sequence (DNA): TGTGCCAGCAGTCCACAGGGGACTAGAAAAGAGACCCAGTACTTC. Protein: CASSPQGTRKETQYF.

This clonotype was observed many times. Relative to the germline gene, one junction end is altered; a read error may explain this. This chain connects TRBV12-3 or TRBV12-4 to TRBJ2-5, with no clear D. The CDR3 is made up of 12 amino acids. CDR3 in amino acids: CASSLVGETQYF. The CDR3, as DNA: TGTGCCAGCAGCTTAGTCGGGGAGACCCAGTACTTC.

This clonotype has a handful of counts. The V and J genes are TRBV27 and TRBJ2-1, with D possibly matching TRBD1 (6 bases). The CDR3 is 14 residues long. Germline V gives CDR1 MNHEY, CDR2 SMNVEV (reference sequence). Trimming shortened V by 6 bases and J by 6 bases, and 15 bases separated the two germline ends. The CDR3 loop reads CASSSQGWGNEQFF. The CDR3 DNA follows: TGTGCCAGCAGCTCCCAGGGGTGGGGCAATGAGCAGTTCTTC.

This clonotype was seen just once. The J gene is TRBJ2-2, the V gene TRBV30; D ambiguous. The CDR3 consists of 13 residues. V was shortened by 3 bases and J by 6 bases, with 11 bases between the two germline ends. CDR1 and CDR2 from the germline V gene are GTSNPN and SVGIG (reference sequence). In DNA, the CDR3 is TGTGCCTGGAGCACCGGGCCCCCCGGGGAGCTGTTTTTT. This gives the protein CAWSTGPPGELFF.

CDR3 nucleotides: TGCAGTGCTAGCGAGGTCACTAGCGCAGATACGCAGTATTTT. Amino acid sequence: CSASEVTSADTQYF. The J gene is TRBJ2-3, the V gene TRBV20-1, with 7 bases aligning to TRBD2. V shed 3 bases, J shed 4 bases, and the junction held 7 bases outside the gene matches. This CDR3 has 14 amino acids. Germline CDR1 DFQATT, CDR2 SNEGSKA (reference sequence).

In its sample, this clonotype was seen a few times. This rearrangement joins TRBV30 to TRBJ2-2; D is uncertain. Germline CDR1 reads GTSNPN; CDR2 reads SVGIG (reference sequence). V was clipped by 5 bases and J by 3 bases, with 7 bases between them. This CDR3 contains 12 residues. The CDR3 coding sequence is TGTGCCTGGTTAGGTGACACCGGGGAGCTGTTTTTT. Amino acid sequence: CAWLGDTGELFF.

V and J are TRBV27 and TRBJ2-7; 10 bases are shared with TRBD1. The junction had 10 bases not matched to a gene; V was cut back by 6 bases and J by 5 bases. CDR1 is MNHEY and CDR2 is SMNVEV in the germline V gene (reference sequence). The CDR3 spans 15 residues. The CDR3 region is CASRERQGAIDEQYF. Here the CDR3 DNA reads TGTGCCAGCAGAGAACGACAGGGGGCTATCGACGAGCAGTACTTC.

The rearrangement uses TRBV7-2 and TRBJ2-7; possible D gene TRBD1, 6 bases. V was shortened by 3 bases and J by 2 bases, with 11 bases between the two germline ends. The CDR3 runs 14 residues. CDR1 and CDR2 from the germline V gene are SGHTA and FQGNSA. This CDR3 reads CASSLRGSAYEQYF. In nucleotides, the CDR3 is TGTGCCAGCAGCTTGAGGGGGTCTGCCTACGAGCAGTACTTC.